This T cell receptor beta chain was recovered during a study of blood T cell repertoires in COVID-19. As for the study in general: T cells, B-cell-depleted T cells, or PBMCs supplied cDNA or gDNA.

From germline, CDR1 is SGDLS and CDR2 YYNGEE. This CDR3 region has 13 residues. V was trimmed by 4 bases and J by 5 bases, leaving 10 bases between them. As processed by the authors: Cell counts per sample came from amplifying reference gene primers. Profiled with immunoSEQ multiplex PCR; TCRdb holds only in-frame clones, not every one. Clone size and the V and J calls come from that table; the DNA yielded D and trimming. The sample has over 50,000 clones, approximately 72% seen once. This clone was detected only a few times. The TCR comes from a woman in her seventies with COVID-19, enrolled during active disease. V is TRBV9 and J is TRBJ2-1, with a possible D match to TRBD2 (5 bases). Sequences were obtained from peripheral blood. In nucleotides, the CDR3 is TGTGCCAGCAGCACCTCCGGGAACAATGAGCAGTTCTTC. Protein product: CASSTSGNNEQFF.